One sample yielded the 25 T cell receptor beta chains listed below, sequenced in a study of blood T cell repertoires in COVID-19. Profiled with immunoSEQ multiplex PCR; TCRdb holds only in-frame clones, not every one. The table has a few hundred thousand clones, roughly nine tenths seen once. Sequenced input: peripheral blood. Source of these receptors: a woman aged 40 to 55 who had recovered from COVID-19.

The CDR3 protein is CASSPRQGVSLEAFF. The CDR3 nucleotides are TGTGCCAGCAGCCCCCGACAGGGAGTAAGCCTTGAAGCTTTCTTT. The chain joins TRBV13 to TRBJ1-1, with 7 bases identical to TRBD1. Trimming took 5 bases from V and 7 from J; bases not matched to a gene: 13. Germline CDR1 and CDR2: PRHDT and FYEKMQ (reference sequence). This CDR3 has 15 amino acids.

As to this clone: The junction shows a germline mismatch at one end, possibly a read error. The rearrangement links TRBV3-1 (or the pseudogene TRBV3-2) to TRBJ2-3, with a weak D call TRBD2 (6 bases). Germline lookup yields CDR1 LGHDT and CDR2 YNNKEL (reference sequence). This CDR3 is built from 11 residues. In DNA form, the CDR3 reads TGTGCCAGCAGCCATCTGGACTATACCCATTTT. Translation: CASSHLDYTHF.

A single count supports this clone. V gene TRBV6-2 or TRBV6-3 combines with J gene TRBJ2-1, with TRBD1 matching over 9 bases. V lost 5 bases and J lost 0; bases outside the gene matches: 11. Germline V CDR1 and CDR2: MNHEY, SVGEGT. This CDR3 comprises 18 residues. The CDR3 here is CASSGQGRGLPSYNEQFF. The DNA for the CDR3 is TGTGCCAGCAGTGGACAGGGGCGCGGGCTTCCCTCCTACAATGAGCAGTTCTTC.

The V call is TRBV10-3, the J call TRBJ2-2, with 9 bases fitting TRBD2. Trimming at V came to 8 bases and at J to 3 bases, leaving 7 bases not matched to a gene. CDR1 ENHRY and CDR2 SYGVKD come from the germline V gene. The length of the CDR3 is 15 residues. CDR3 residues: CAIHSRLADTGELFF. The CDR3 DNA reads as TGTGCCATCCATTCTCGACTAGCGGACACCGGGGAGCTGTTTTTT.

V gene TRBV2 combines with J gene TRBJ1-1; no clear D. In germline, CDR1 is SNHLY, CDR2 FYNNEI. V lost 10 bases to trimming and J lost 3 bases, with 15 bases between them. CDR3 length: 13 residues. The CDR3 DNA reads as TGTGCCACCCGCGTGGAGCAACACACTGAAGCTTTCTTT. Its protein product is CATRVEQHTEAFF.

This chain joins TRBV5-1 and TRBJ1-2; D not resolved. The germline V gene has CDR1 SGHRS and CDR2 YFSETQ. The CDR3 length is 15 residues. The ends were cut back, 0 bases at V and 0 bases at J, with 9 bases in the middle. CDR3 coding DNA: TGCGCCAGCAGCTTGGCTACGGGAGCTAACTATGGCTACACCTTC. This codes for CASSLATGANYGYTF.

This chain joins TRBV28 and TRBJ1-2; 7 bases agree with TRBD1. Germline V CDR1 and CDR2: MDHEN, SYDVKM. The CDR3 runs 15 residues. Trimming took 6 bases from V and 5 from J; bases not matched to a gene: 12. This CDR3 is CASRYLDRTGYGYTF. CDR3 nucleotides: TGTGCCAGCAGATATCTGGACAGGACGGGTTATGGCTACACCTTC.

The CDR3 region is CASSSKGDSVNTEAFF. Written as DNA, the CDR3 is TGTGCCAGCAGCTCTAAGGGGGACAGCGTGAACACTGAAGCTTTCTTT. This chain uses TRBV7-9 with TRBJ1-1; TRBD1 matches 7 bases. From germline, CDR1 is SEHNR and CDR2 FQNEAQ (reference sequence). Trimming removed 4 bases from V and 0 bases from J; junction bases left unmatched: 8. The length of the CDR3 is 16 residues.

The rearrangement links TRBV7-2 to TRBJ1-5; D uncertain. V lost 0 bases, J lost 5 bases, and 5 bases lay in between. There are 13 residues in the CDR3. Germline CDR1 is SGHTA and CDR2 is FQGNSA. CDR3 bases: TGTGCCAGCAGCTTAGCTGCGGATCAGCCCCAGCATTTT. Its translation: CASSLAADQPQHF.

This chain connects TRBV18 to TRBJ1-6, with a weak D call TRBD1 (6 bases). Trimming cost V 2 bases and J 10 bases, with 15 bases left between them. The germline CDR1 and CDR2 sequences are KGHSH and LQKENI. The CDR3 extends over 15 amino acids. The CDR3 spells CASSPWEGTPSPLHF. The CDR3 DNA reads as TGTGCCAGCTCACCATGGGAAGGGACACCCTCACCCCTCCACTTT.

The chain carries TRBV5-6 and TRBJ1-3; a weak D match, TRBD1 (5 bases). Germline V lookup: CDR1 SGHDT, CDR2 YYEEEE. The CDR3 loop spans 14 amino acids. The V end was cut by 1 base, the J end by 2 bases, with 7 bases between. Written as DNA, the CDR3 is TGTGCCAGCAGCTTGATCAGGGCTGGAAACACCATATATTTT. It encodes CASSLIRAGNTIYF.

This clone appeared a single time. This chain's CDR3 is CASSPLRASGGHTGELFF. The CDR3 DNA is TGTGCCAGCAGCCCCCTCCGGGCTAGCGGGGGTCACACCGGGGAGCTGTTTTTT. The chain joins TRBV11-2 to TRBJ2-2; TRBD2 aligns across 10 bases. The CDR3 is 18 amino acids. Germline loops: CDR1 SGHAT, CDR2 FQNNGV. Trimming at V came to 5 bases and at J to 3 bases, leaving 12 bases not matched to a gene.

This clone has just a few counts. The rearrangement links TRBV19 to TRBJ1-1, with D possibly matching TRBD1 (6 bases). V was cut by 4 bases and J by 7 bases, with 13 bases left in between. Germline V gene sequence: CDR1 LNHDA, CDR2 SQIVND (reference sequence). The CDR3 has 13 residues. The CDR3 DNA reads TGTGCCAGTAGTACCCGGGACACAGGTGAAGCTTTCTTT. Protein: CASSTRDTGEAFF. Complete variable domain (other parts from reference TRBV19 and TRBJ1-1): DGGITQSPKYLFRKEGQNVTLSCEQNLNHDAMYWYRQDPGQGLRLIYYSQIVNDFQKGDIAEGYSVSREKKESFPLTVTSAQKNPTAFYLCASSTRDTGEAFFGQGTRLTVV.

The chain uses TRBV14 and TRBJ1-2; a possible D gene is TRBD1 (6 bases). Trimming took off 3 bases at V and 0 bases at J, with 11 bases between the two ends. Germline V CDR1 and CDR2: SGHDN, FVKESK. This CDR3 is built from 15 residues. CDR3 sequence reads: CASSHTGPANYGYTF. As DNA, the CDR3 is TGTGCCAGCAGCCACACAGGGCCAGCTAACTATGGCTACACCTTC.

V usage is TRBV29-1 and J usage is TRBJ1-2, with 11 nucleotides matching TRBD1. Germline loops: CDR1 SQVTM, CDR2 ANQGSEA. The CDR3 runs 13 residues. V lost 3 bases, J lost 8 bases, and 5 bases stayed unmatched. CDR3 sequence reads: CSVDGQGAQGYTF. The DNA of the CDR3 is TGCAGCGTTGATGGACAGGGGGCGCAGGGCTACACCTTC.

The V call is TRBV9, the J call TRBJ1-5; a possible D gene is TRBD1 (6 bases). The CDR3 loop spans 14 amino acids. Per germline, CDR1 SGDLS and CDR2 YYNGEE. Trimming left V 2 bases short and J 2 bases short, with 8 bases between. In nucleotides, the CDR3 is TGTGCCAGCAGCGTGGGGGCTGGCAATCAGCCCCAGCATTTT. Its translation: CASSVGAGNQPQHF.

The chain employs TRBV19 and TRBJ1-5; D not certain. The germline V and J ends were trimmed by 3 bases and 0 bases, with 12 bases remaining between them. Germline V lookup: CDR1 LNHDA, CDR2 SQIVND (reference sequence). CDR3 length: 16 residues. DNA of the CDR3: TGTGCCAGTAGTATGATCGGTAGCTATAGCAATCAGCCCCAGCATTTT. Translating it yields CASSMIGSYSNQPQHF.

The gene calls are TRBV28 and TRBJ2-1; D is undetermined. In germline, CDR1 is MDHEN, CDR2 SYDVKM. The CDR3 extends over 11 amino acids. V gave up 6 bases and J gave up 7 bases, with 7 bases separating them. CDR3 DNA: TGTGCCAGCAGGCTAGTTAATGAGCAGTTCTTC. Its translation: CASRLVNEQFF.

The rearrangement joins TRBV2 to TRBJ2-7; D is ambiguous. In germline, CDR1 is SNHLY, CDR2 FYNNEI. The CDR3 length is 14 residues. Trimming pared 2 bases from V and 1 base from J, leaving 9 bases between. The CDR3 protein is CASSESSGSYEQYV. The CDR3 DNA reads as TGTGCCAGCAGTGAATCTTCGGGTTCCTACGAGCAGTACGTC.

The chain uses TRBV18 and TRBJ2-7; D might be TRBD1 (7 bases). The CDR3 has 15 residues. V shed 3 bases and J shed 6 bases, with 18 bases lying between them. The germline V gene encodes CDR1 KGHSH and CDR2 LQKENI. The CDR3 is CASSPLRQGDSEQYF. The CDR3 DNA sequence: TGTGCCAGCTCACCCCTGAGGCAGGGGGACTCCGAGCAGTACTTC.

The V call is TRBV6-5, the J call TRBJ1-6, with D maybe TRBD1 (5 bases). The CDR3 has 15 residues. Per the germline V gene, CDR1 is MNHEY and CDR2 is SVGAGI. Trimming took off 6 bases at V and 0 bases at J, with 9 bases between the two ends. The CDR3 nucleotides read TGTGCCAGCAGAGACAGCAGCTCCTATAATTCACCCCTCCACTTT. Translated: CASRDSSSYNSPLHF.

The V gene is TRBV24-1, the J gene TRBJ1-5; TRBD1 matches at 10 bases. Per germline, CDR1 KGHDR and CDR2 SFDVKD. The V gene end was trimmed by 3 bases and the J gene end by 0 bases; junction bases not matched to a gene: 7. The CDR3 covers 18 residues. In nucleotides, the CDR3 is TGTGCCACCAGTGATGGGGACAGGGGTTTGGATAGCAATCAGCCCCAGCATTTT. Amino acid sequence: CATSDGDRGLDSNQPQHF.

V usage is TRBV3-1 (or the pseudogene TRBV3-2) and J usage is TRBJ2-3; tentatively, D is TRBD2 (5 bases). Germline CDR1 is LGHDT and CDR2 is YNNKEL (reference sequence). Trimming shortened V by 1 base and J by 4 bases, and 9 bases separated the two germline ends. The CDR3 has 14 amino acids. The CDR3 spells CASSQAGVPDTQYF. As DNA, the CDR3 is TGTGCCAGCAGCCAAGCCGGGGTACCAGATACGCAGTATTTT.

The V call is TRBV28, the J call TRBJ1-2; 7 positions match TRBD1. V was pared by 8 bases and J by 4 bases, with 10 bases of the junction left unmatched. This CDR3 is built from 14 residues. CDR1 and CDR2 (germline): MDHEN, SYDVKM. The DNA of the CDR3 is TGTGCCAGCGCTACAGGGGCCCTTGGCTATGGCTACACCTTC. Its translation: CASATGALGYGYTF.

The chain carries TRBV6-6 and TRBJ2-5; TRBD2 might be the D (5 bases). The CDR3 is 16 residues long. Trimming removed 2 bases from V and 5 bases from J, with 18 bases in between. CDR1 is MNHNY and CDR2 is SVGAGI in the germline V gene (reference sequence). CDR3 amino acids: CASSYAQVGPGETQYF. CDR3 bases: TGTGCCAGCAGTTACGCGCAGGTTGGGCCGGGGGAGACCCAGTACTTC.